These 11 T cell receptor beta chains came from one sample sequenced in a study of cytomegalovirus exposure and HLA in healthy donors. Vbeta (60) and Jbeta (13) primers were used in the PCR. Sequenced by immunoSEQ multiplex PCR; TCRdb stores in-frame clones only, minus some. The sample consists of roughly 80,000 clones, under 70% of them appearing once. Sample: PBMCs. These receptors were collected from a man aged 30 to 39 in good health and CMV-seropositive.

J is TRBJ1-5 and V is TRBV30; unclear D gene. This CDR3 region has 13 residues. Germline values: CDR1 GTSNPN, CDR2 SVGIG (reference sequence). V lost 4 bases and J 6 bases, leaving 13 bases between the germline ends. The CDR3 loop is CAWNRGLGQPQHF. CDR3 DNA: TGTGCCTGGAACCGGGGTCTGGGTCAGCCCCAGCATTTT.

This clone appeared a single time. The chain uses TRBV2 and TRBJ2-7, with TRBD2 identical over 11 bases. Germline V gene data show CDR1 as SNHLY and CDR2 as FYNNEI. V was pared by 7 bases and J by 0 bases, with 8 bases of the junction left unmatched. The CDR3 runs 16 residues. The CDR3 protein is CASTGTSGKFSYEQYF. The CDR3 DNA reads as TGTGCCAGCACCGGGACTAGCGGCAAATTCTCCTACGAGCAGTACTTC.

The chain joins TRBV29-1 to TRBJ1-1; 9 bases agree with TRBD1. Germline-derived CDR1 and CDR2 are SQVTM and ANQGSEA. The CDR3 has 11 residues. V shed 8 bases and J 6 bases; nucleotides not matched to a gene: 4. The CDR3 is CSLTGGAEAFF. DNA for the CDR3: TGCAGCTTGACAGGGGGAGCTGAAGCTTTCTTT.

The chain couples TRBV4-2 to TRBJ2-3; 10 positions agree with TRBD2. There are 14 residues in the CDR3. Germline V gene data show CDR1 as LGHNA and CDR2 as YNFKEQ. Trimming removed 5 bases from V and 4 bases from J; junction bases left unmatched: 3. The DNA of the CDR3 is TGTGCCAGCAGCTTAGCGGGGGGACCAGATACGCAGTATTTT. It yields the protein CASSLAGGPDTQYF.

As to this clone: In this CDR3 the conserved last residue, phenylalanine or tryptophan, is missing, so a read error is likely. The chain carries TRBV30 and TRBJ1-2, with 7 positions matching TRBD1. Trimming removed 1 base from V and 8 bases from J; junction bases left unmatched: 7. The V gene's germline CDR1 is GTSNPN and CDR2 SVGIG (reference sequence). The CDR3 totals 13 residues. The CDR3, as DNA: TGTGCCTGGAGTGGGACAAGGGGGCGAGGCTACACCCTC. Translation gives CAWSGTRGRGYTL.

The chain uses TRBV28 and TRBJ1-6; 9 bases map to TRBD1. The J segment lost 7 bases and the V segment lost 2 bases, leaving 3 bases of the junction unmatched. CDR1 MDHEN and CDR2 SYDVKM come from the germline V gene. CDR3 size: 15 residues. CDR3 region: CASSLRTGVNSPLHF. CDR3 in DNA: TGTGCCAGCAGTTTACGGACAGGGGTAAATTCACCCCTCCACTTT.

The CDR3 loop is CASSYGRDSPTDTQYF. As DNA, the CDR3 is TGCGCCAGCAGCTACGGCCGGGACAGTCCCACAGATACGCAGTATTTT. The chain links TRBV5-1 to TRBJ2-3; 7 nucleotides line up with TRBD1. The CDR3 length is 16 residues. Germline V gives CDR1 SGHRS, CDR2 YFSETQ. With V trimmed by 3 bases and J by 2 bases, 9 bases remained unmatched. Based on the CDR3 plus reference TRBV5-1 and TRBJ2-3, the full variable domain is KAGVTQTPRYLIKTRGQQVTLSCSPISGHRSVSWYQQTPGQGLQFLFEYFSETQRNKGNFPGRFSGRQFSNSRSEMNVSTLELGDSALYLCASSYGRDSPTDTQYFGPGTRLTVL.

This clone was observed a handful of times. This chain connects TRBV13 to TRBJ2-7; D is perhaps TRBD1 (6 bases). Germline V CDR1 and CDR2: PRHDT, FYEKMQ (reference sequence). The CDR3 length is 14 residues. V was shortened by 4 bases and J by 3 bases, with 13 bases between the two germline ends. The CDR3 DNA sequence: TGTGCCAGCAGCTCCCGGGACACCATCTACGAGCAGTACTTC. This gives the protein CASSSRDTIYEQYF.

The chain employs TRBV5-4 and TRBJ2-5, with 7 nucleotides matching TRBD1. Germline CDR1 reads SGHNT; CDR2 reads YYREEE (reference sequence). This CDR3 spans 15 amino acids. Unmatched junction bases numbered 11, after V lost 4 bases and J lost 5 bases. DNA of the CDR3: TGTGCCAGCAGCCCTAGGGACAGAGAGTATGAGACCCAGTACTTC. Translated, it gives CASSPRDREYETQYF.

This clone turned up a few times. Other DNA sequences of this sample code for an identical CDR3. The V call is TRBV29-1, the J call TRBJ2-7; maybe TRBD1 (5 bases). The CDR3 is 14 residues long. V was shortened by 4 bases and J by 2 bases, with 15 bases between the two germline ends. Germline V lookup: CDR1 SQVTM, CDR2 ANQGSEA. As DNA, the CDR3 is TGCAGCGTTGTTACGACAGAACAGACCTACGAGCAGTACTTC. Amino acids: CSVVTTEQTYEQYF.

The V and J genes are TRBV10-3 and TRBJ2-7; 7 positions match TRBD1. CDR1 and CDR2 from the germline V gene are ENHRY and SYGVKD. The CDR3 is 13 amino acids. Trimming removed 4 bases from V and 4 bases from J; junction bases left unmatched: 4. CDR3 sequence: CAISADRAYEQYF. The CDR3 nucleotides are TGTGCCATCAGTGCCGACAGGGCTTACGAGCAGTACTTC.